This T cell receptor (beta chain) was captured in a study of T cells in narcolepsy. Study-level background: Healthy controls were enrolled alongside patients with narcolepsy type 1 or type 2. Whole-study results and caveats: Same-patient CSF and blood CD4+ T cell clonotypes included HCRT-specific and TRIB2-specific autoreactive ones. Blood of same and different patients, but not healthy controls, reportedly held recurring autoreactive clonotypes. In some patient and control memory CD4+ samples, autoreactive clones were absent.

Generated by immunoSEQ multiplex PCR, the TCRdb table keeps only in-frame clones and is missing some. The table has about 40,000 clones, approximately 89% seen once. Germline V lookup: CDR1 MNHEY, CDR2 SMNVEV (reference sequence). There are 14 residues in the CDR3. V lost 6 bases to trimming and J lost 4 bases, with 15 bases between them. This clone came up once. The antigen remains undetermined. The chain couples TRBV27 to TRBJ1-2, with a weak D call TRBD1 (5 bases). The clonotype originates from a human donor with narcolepsy. Sequences were obtained from CD45RA- memory CD4+ T cells from PBMCs. CDR3 region: CASSLGQGLYGYTF. Written as DNA, the CDR3 is TGTGCCAGCAGCCTGGGCCAGGGTCTCTATGGCTACACCTTC.